The 15 T cell receptor beta chains listed next were all sequenced from one sample in a study of blood T cell repertoires in COVID-19. The table came from immunoSEQ multiplex PCR; TCRdb's copy has only in-frame clones and leaves some out. The sample contains some 140,000 clones, 65% to 80% of which appear only once. The sequencing input was peripheral blood. The receptors here all came from a man in his fifties or sixties with acute or convalescent COVID-19.

The V gene is TRBV18, the J gene TRBJ1-4; 7 nucleotides match TRBD1. The CDR3 spans 13 residues. V lost 5 bases to trimming and J lost 7 bases; unmatched junction nucleotides: 4. CDR1 and CDR2 from the germline V gene are KGHSH and LQKENI. This CDR3 is CASSIRDSEKLFF. The CDR3 bases are TGTGCCAGCTCAATCCGGGACAGTGAAAAACTGTTTTTT.

This chain links TRBV6-2 or TRBV6-3 with TRBJ1-2; the D is unclear. Trimming took 2 bases from V and 8 from J, leaving 15 bases between them. This CDR3 spans 14 amino acids. Germline values: CDR1 MNHEY, CDR2 SVGEGT. The CDR3 coding sequence is TGTGCCAGCAGTTACGGGCCCGCTTATGCGGGCTACACCTTC. Translation: CASSYGPAYAGYTF.

The chain recombines TRBV25-1 with TRBJ2-5, with 9 bases aligning to TRBD1. J lost 4 bases, V lost 8 bases, and 5 bases had no gene match. This CDR3 has 13 amino acids. Germline CDR1 is MGHDK and CDR2 is SYGVNS. CDR3 coding DNA: TGTGCCAGCGAGGACAGGGGCCGAGAGACCCAGTACTTC. It yields the protein CASEDRGRETQYF.

This clone was counted a single time. J is TRBJ2-7 and V is TRBV28; perhaps TRBD2 as D (6 bases). This CDR3 has 11 residues. Trimming took off 5 bases at V and 9 bases at J, with 11 bases between the two ends. Per germline, CDR1 MDHEN and CDR2 SYDVKM. The CDR3 loop reads CASSRGMGQYF. CDR3 nucleotide sequence: TGTGCCAGCAGTCGGGGGATGGGGCAGTACTTC.

The V gene is TRBV5-6, the J gene TRBJ2-7; 13 bases match TRBD2. Germline CDR1 SGHDT, CDR2 YYEEEE. The CDR3 loop spans 16 amino acids. The trim removed 4 bases at V and 5 bases at J, leaving 9 bases unmatched. The CDR3 is CASSPRLAGGRNEQYF. The CDR3 bases are TGTGCCAGCAGCCCCCGACTAGCGGGAGGCAGAAACGAGCAGTACTTC.

This clone has only one observation. The genes are TRBV3-1 (or the pseudogene TRBV3-2) and TRBJ2-1, with 13 bases identical to TRBD2. The CDR3 runs to 17 residues. Germline assignment: CDR1 LGHDT and CDR2 YNNKEL (reference sequence). Trimming at V came to 5 bases and at J to 7 bases, leaving 11 bases not matched to a gene. DNA for the CDR3: TGTGCCAGCAGCGCCCGGACTAGCGGGAGTAAAGGGAATGAGCAGTTCTTC. Protein: CASSARTSGSKGNEQFF.

The gene calls are TRBV27 and TRBJ1-1; tentative D call: TRBD1 (5 bases). The CDR3 has 12 amino acids. Germline lookup yields CDR1 MNHEY and CDR2 SMNVEV (reference sequence). V was shortened by 6 bases and J by 1 base, with 6 bases between the two germline ends. CDR3 in amino acids: CASRQGNTEAFF. The CDR3 DNA reads TGTGCCAGCAGGCAGGGGAACACTGAAGCTTTCTTT.

The chain couples TRBV5-1 to TRBJ1-1, with TRBD1 matching over 10 bases. The CDR3 is 14 amino acids. V dropped 3 bases and J dropped 3; count of bases not matched to a gene: 2. Germline V gene lookup returns CDR1 SGHRS and CDR2 YFSETQ. CDR3 region: CASSWTGGDTEAFF. In nucleotides, the CDR3 is TGCGCCAGCAGCTGGACAGGGGGGGACACTGAAGCTTTCTTT.

The chain recombines TRBV3-1 (or the pseudogene TRBV3-2) with TRBJ1-1, with D possibly matching TRBD1 (5 bases). Germline V lookup: CDR1 LGHDT, CDR2 YNNKEL (reference sequence). The germline V and J ends were trimmed by 1 base and 4 bases, with 10 bases remaining between them. CDR3 length: 14 residues. The CDR3 protein is CASSQAGGFTEAFF. CDR3 nucleotides: TGTGCCAGCAGCCAAGCGGGGGGATTCACTGAAGCTTTCTTT.

This chain joins TRBV5-1 and TRBJ1-6, with a weak D call TRBD1 (5 bases). V shed 5 bases and J shed 6 bases, with 12 bases lying between them. CDR1 is SGHRS and CDR2 is YFSETQ in the germline V gene. The CDR3 sequence is 14 residues long. The CDR3 nucleotides are TGCGCCAGCAGTCTGGGGGGGAGTAATTCACCCCTCCACTTT. Protein sequence: CASSLGGSNSPLHF.

The count of this clone is one. The gene calls are TRBV7-2 and TRBJ1-2; 7 bases align to TRBD1. Germline values: CDR1 SGHTA, CDR2 FQGNSA. The CDR3 has 15 amino acids. After removal of 3 bases from V and 2 bases from J, the junction contained 6 bases not matched to a gene. DNA of the CDR3: TGTGCCAGCAGCTTCACAGGGGTGGAGAACTATGGCTACACCTTC. Its protein product is CASSFTGVENYGYTF.

V is TRBV2 and J is TRBJ2-7; 9 bases line up with TRBD2. The CDR3 totals 13 residues. From germline, CDR1 is SNHLY and CDR2 FYNNEI. J was trimmed by 5 bases and V by 8 bases; bases with no gene match: 7. CDR3 DNA: TGTGCCAGCTGTGCTAGCGGGATGGACGAGCAGTACTTC. It codes for CASCASGMDEQYF.

This clone was seen a few times. The chain combines TRBV6-5 with TRBJ1-6; D is unresolved. Germline V lookup: CDR1 MNHEY, CDR2 SVGAGI. Deletions cut 6 bases from V and 8 bases from J, with 17 bases between. CDR3 length: 15 residues. CDR3 sequence (DNA): TGTGCCAGCAGCCCGACACTTCCAGGCGATTCACCCCTCCACTTT. Protein: CASSPTLPGDSPLHF.

The chain carries TRBV18 and TRBJ1-1; D gene ambiguous. The V end lost 3 bases, the J end lost 6 bases, and 17 bases lay between the germline ends. The CDR3 sequence is 15 residues long. CDR1 and CDR2 from the germline V gene are KGHSH and LQKENI. In nucleotides, the CDR3 is TGTGCCAGCTCACCGAACTCTAGAGGGTCACCTGAAGCTTTCTTT. This sequence encodes CASSPNSRGSPEAFF.

The chain links TRBV20-1 to TRBJ2-7, with D possibly matching TRBD2 (6 bases). Trimming left V 3 bases short and J 5 bases short, with 8 bases between. This CDR3 contains 11 residues. CDR1 and CDR2 from the germline V gene are DFQATT and SNEGSKA (reference sequence). In DNA form, the CDR3 reads TGCAGTGCTAGGGGGGGAAACGAGCAGTACTTC. Protein sequence: CSARGGNEQYF.